A selection of T cell receptor beta chains follows, all from one sample in a study of glioma-infiltrating T cells. One entry per CDR3 protein results from TCRdb running MiXCR on the multiplex PCR reads. The sample has approximately 45,000 distinct CDR3 sequences; 20% to 25% are singletons. Sequencing used glioma tissue, nonneoplastic brain tissue, or PBMCs (not recorded which). Every receptor here comes from a human donor with low-grade glioma or glioblastoma, undergoing nonglioma brain surgery, or in good health (not recorded which). Each CDR3 is given with its conserved first and last residue. D genes are given only for firm matches. Only some rows state a clone size, as once, few, many or a class for expanded clones.

J gene	V gene	D gene	clone size	CDR3 DNA	CDR3 protein
TRBJ2-1	TRBV14	NA	many	TGTGCCAGCAGCCAACGTCTCATAAGCTCCTACAATGAGCAGTTCTTC	CASSQRLISSYNEQFF
TRBJ2-3	TRBV15	TRBD2	NA	TGTGCCACCATCAAAACTAGCGGGGGTACGGCAGATACGCAGTGTTTT	CATIKTSGGTADTQCF
TRBJ1-2	TRBV6-1	TRBD1	many	TGTGCCAGCAGTGAAGGACAGGGGGTACGGGGCTACACCTTC	CASSEGQGVRGYTF
TRBJ2-1	TRBV18	TRBD2	many	TGTGCCAGCTCACTAGGACTAGCGGGAGGGGACAATGAGCAGTTCTTC	CASSLGLAGGDNEQFF
TRBJ1-1	TRBV20-1	NA	NA	TGCAGTGCTAGAGGTCACGGGGCAGGCACTGAAGCTTGCTTT	CSARGHGAGTEACF
TRBJ2-7	TRBV29-1	NA	NA	TGCAGCGTTGAGGGACTCGAGAACGAGCAGTACTTC	CSVEGLENEQYF
TRBJ1-5	TRBV20-1	NA	many	TGCAGTGCTATCGGTGGCGTCAATCAGCCCCAGCATTTT	CSAIGGVNQPQHF
TRBJ2-1	TRBV5-5	NA	NA	TGTGCCAGCAGCTTGGAGGGGGGGAGCTCCTACAATGAGCAGTTCTTC	CASSLEGGSSYNEQFF
TRBJ2-6	TRBV7-9	NA	NA	TGTGCCAGCAGCCGGGACGGATCTGGGGCCAACGTCCTGACTTTC	CASSRDGSGANVLTF
TRBJ2-1	TRBV2	TRBD2	few	TGTGCCAGCAGGGCCCTAGCGGGGGGCTTCAATGAGCAGTTCTTC	CASRALAGGFNEQFF